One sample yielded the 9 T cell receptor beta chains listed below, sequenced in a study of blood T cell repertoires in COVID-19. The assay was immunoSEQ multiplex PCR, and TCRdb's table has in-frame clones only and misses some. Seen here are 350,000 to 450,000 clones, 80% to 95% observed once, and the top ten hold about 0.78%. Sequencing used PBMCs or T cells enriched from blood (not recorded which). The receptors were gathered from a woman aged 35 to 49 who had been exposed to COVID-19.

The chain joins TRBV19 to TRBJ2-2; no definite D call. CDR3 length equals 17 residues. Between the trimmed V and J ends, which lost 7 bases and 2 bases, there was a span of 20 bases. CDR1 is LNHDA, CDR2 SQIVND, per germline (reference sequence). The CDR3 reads CASTPFFGGRNTGELFF. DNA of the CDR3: TGTGCCAGTACCCCGTTTTTTGGTGGTAGAAACACCGGGGAGCTGTTTTTT.

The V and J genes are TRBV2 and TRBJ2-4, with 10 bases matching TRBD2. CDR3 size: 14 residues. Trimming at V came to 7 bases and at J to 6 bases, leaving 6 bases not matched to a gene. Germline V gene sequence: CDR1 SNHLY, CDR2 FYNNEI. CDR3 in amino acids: CASTVSGGGNIQYF. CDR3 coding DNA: TGTGCCAGCACCGTAAGCGGGGGGGGAAACATTCAGTACTTC.

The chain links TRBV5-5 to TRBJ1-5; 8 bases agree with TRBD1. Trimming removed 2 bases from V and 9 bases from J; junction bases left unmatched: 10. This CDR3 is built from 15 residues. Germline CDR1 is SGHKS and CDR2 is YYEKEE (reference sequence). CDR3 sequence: CASSFGQGSPGPQHF. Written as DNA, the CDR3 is TGTGCCAGCAGCTTCGGACAGGGCTCGCCCGGGCCCCAGCATTTT.

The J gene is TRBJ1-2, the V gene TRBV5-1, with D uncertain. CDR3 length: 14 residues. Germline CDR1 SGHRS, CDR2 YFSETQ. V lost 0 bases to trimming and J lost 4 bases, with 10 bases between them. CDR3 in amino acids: CASSLEATSYGYTF. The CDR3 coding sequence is TGCGCCAGCAGCTTGGAGGCGACTTCCTATGGCTACACCTTC.

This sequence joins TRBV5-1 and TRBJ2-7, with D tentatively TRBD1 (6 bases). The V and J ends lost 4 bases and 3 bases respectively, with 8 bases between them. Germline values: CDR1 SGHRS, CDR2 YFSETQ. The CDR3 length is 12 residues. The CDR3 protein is CASSVDSYEQYF. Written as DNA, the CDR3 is TGCGCCAGCAGCGTGGACAGCTACGAGCAGTACTTC.

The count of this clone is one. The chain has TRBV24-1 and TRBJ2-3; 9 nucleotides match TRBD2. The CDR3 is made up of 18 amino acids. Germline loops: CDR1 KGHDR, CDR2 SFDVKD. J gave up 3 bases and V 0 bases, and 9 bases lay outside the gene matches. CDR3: CATSDLRTAGGPTDTQYF. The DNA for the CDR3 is TGTGCCACCAGTGATTTGAGAACGGCGGGAGGGCCAACAGATACGCAGTATTTT.

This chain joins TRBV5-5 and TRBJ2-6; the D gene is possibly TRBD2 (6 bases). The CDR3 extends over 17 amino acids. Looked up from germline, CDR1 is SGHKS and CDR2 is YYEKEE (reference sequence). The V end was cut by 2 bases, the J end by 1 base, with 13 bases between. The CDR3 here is CASSFAGLRSGANVLTF. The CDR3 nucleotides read TGTGCCAGCAGCTTTGCGGGACTGAGATCTGGGGCCAACGTCCTGACTTTC. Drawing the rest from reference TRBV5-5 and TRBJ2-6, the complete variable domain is DAGVTQSPTHLIKTRGQQVTLRCSPISGHKSVSWYQQVLGQGPQFIFQYYEKEERGRGNFPDRFSARQFPNYSSELNVNALLLGDSALYLCASSFAGLRSGANVLTFGAGSRLTVL.

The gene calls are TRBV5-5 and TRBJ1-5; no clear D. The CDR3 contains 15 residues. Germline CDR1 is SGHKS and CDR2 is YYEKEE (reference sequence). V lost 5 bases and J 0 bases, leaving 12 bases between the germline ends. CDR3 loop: CASSRGPYSNQPQHF. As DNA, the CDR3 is TGTGCCAGCAGTAGAGGCCCTTATAGCAATCAGCCCCAGCATTTT. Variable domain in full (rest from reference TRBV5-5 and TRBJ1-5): DAGVTQSPTHLIKTRGQQVTLRCSPISGHKSVSWYQQVLGQGPQFIFQYYEKEERGRGNFPDRFSARQFPNYSSELNVNALLLGDSALYLCASSRGPYSNQPQHFGDGTRLSIL.

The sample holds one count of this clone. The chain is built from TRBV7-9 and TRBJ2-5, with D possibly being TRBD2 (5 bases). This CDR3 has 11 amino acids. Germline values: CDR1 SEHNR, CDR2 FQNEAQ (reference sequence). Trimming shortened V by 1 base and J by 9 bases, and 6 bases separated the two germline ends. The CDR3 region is CASSLEGAQYF. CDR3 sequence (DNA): TGTGCCAGCAGCTTAGAGGGAGCCCAGTACTTC.